The T cell receptor beta chain under discussion was sequenced for a study of blood T cells in healthy people across ages. The use of a sample-barcoded 5' primer and a J-beta primer mix characterized a second PCR of roughly 6 to 11 cycles. The template-switch adaptor, which had 12 random nucleotides, put a tag on each cDNA molecule. From the 5' RACE reads, TCRdb called clonotypes with MiXCR, one entry per CDR3 protein. The table shows about 500,000 distinct CDR3 sequences, with more than 20% occurring only once. This clonotype was found a few times. Its antigen is not known. CDR1 and CDR2 (germline): SGHAT, FQNNGV. The CDR3 has 15 amino acids. Points from the study as a whole: Samples with more naive T cells showed higher observed beta diversity.

These data were likewise used in another study, on T cells of mothers and their children. This second study says: Donation was provided by three healthy Caucasian mothers along with their six children.

The TCR was taken from a boy aged 5-17 years in good health. J is TRBJ2-1 and V is TRBV11-2, with 9 nucleotides matching TRBD1. The J call may be incorrect, as the DNA end agrees better with TRBJ2-7. Sample: blood. The DNA for the CDR3 is TGTGCCAGCAGCTTAAAAGCACAGGGGGCGTACGAGCAGTACTTC. Translated, it gives CASSLKAQGAYEQYF.